This T cell receptor (beta chain) was sequenced for a study of blood T cells in healthy people across ages. Healthy Russian Caucasian donors spanned ages roughly 6 to 100 years. A second roughly 6 to 12 cycle PCR used barcoded and J-beta primers. TCRdb processed the 5' RACE reads anew with MiXCR; each CDR3 protein has one entry. The data contain about 1.4 million distinct CDR3 sequences, 59% of them singletons. CDR3 length: 16 amino acids. Germline V gene lookup returns CDR1 MDHEN and CDR2 SYDVKM. V was shortened by 1 base and J by 1 base, with 13 bases between the two germline ends. This TCR came from a man in his late teens or twenties in good health. Input material: blood. The chain couples TRBV28 to TRBJ2-5; tentatively, D is TRBD2 (6 bases). The CDR3: CASSLLGGVAQETQYF. The CDR3 DNA sequence: TGTGCCAGCAGTTTATTAGGCGGGGTGGCCCAAGAGACCCAGTACTTC. The whole variable domain, filled in from reference TRBV28 and TRBJ2-5, reads DVKVTQSSRYLVKRTGEKVFLECVQDMDHENMFWYRQDPGLGLRLIYFSYDVKMKEKGDIPEGYSVSREKKERFSLILESASTNQTSMYLCASSLLGGVAQETQYFGPGTRLLVL.